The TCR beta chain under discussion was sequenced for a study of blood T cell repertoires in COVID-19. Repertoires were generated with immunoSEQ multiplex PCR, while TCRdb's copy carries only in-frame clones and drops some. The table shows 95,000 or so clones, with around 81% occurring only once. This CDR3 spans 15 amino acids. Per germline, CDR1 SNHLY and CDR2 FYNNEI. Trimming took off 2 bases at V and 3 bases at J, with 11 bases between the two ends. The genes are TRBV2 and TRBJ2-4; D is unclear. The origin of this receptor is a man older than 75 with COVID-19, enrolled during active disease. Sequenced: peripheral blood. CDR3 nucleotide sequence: TGTGCCAGCAGTGAACAGCAAACGGGCAAAAACATTCAGTACTTC. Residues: CASSEQQTGKNIQYF.